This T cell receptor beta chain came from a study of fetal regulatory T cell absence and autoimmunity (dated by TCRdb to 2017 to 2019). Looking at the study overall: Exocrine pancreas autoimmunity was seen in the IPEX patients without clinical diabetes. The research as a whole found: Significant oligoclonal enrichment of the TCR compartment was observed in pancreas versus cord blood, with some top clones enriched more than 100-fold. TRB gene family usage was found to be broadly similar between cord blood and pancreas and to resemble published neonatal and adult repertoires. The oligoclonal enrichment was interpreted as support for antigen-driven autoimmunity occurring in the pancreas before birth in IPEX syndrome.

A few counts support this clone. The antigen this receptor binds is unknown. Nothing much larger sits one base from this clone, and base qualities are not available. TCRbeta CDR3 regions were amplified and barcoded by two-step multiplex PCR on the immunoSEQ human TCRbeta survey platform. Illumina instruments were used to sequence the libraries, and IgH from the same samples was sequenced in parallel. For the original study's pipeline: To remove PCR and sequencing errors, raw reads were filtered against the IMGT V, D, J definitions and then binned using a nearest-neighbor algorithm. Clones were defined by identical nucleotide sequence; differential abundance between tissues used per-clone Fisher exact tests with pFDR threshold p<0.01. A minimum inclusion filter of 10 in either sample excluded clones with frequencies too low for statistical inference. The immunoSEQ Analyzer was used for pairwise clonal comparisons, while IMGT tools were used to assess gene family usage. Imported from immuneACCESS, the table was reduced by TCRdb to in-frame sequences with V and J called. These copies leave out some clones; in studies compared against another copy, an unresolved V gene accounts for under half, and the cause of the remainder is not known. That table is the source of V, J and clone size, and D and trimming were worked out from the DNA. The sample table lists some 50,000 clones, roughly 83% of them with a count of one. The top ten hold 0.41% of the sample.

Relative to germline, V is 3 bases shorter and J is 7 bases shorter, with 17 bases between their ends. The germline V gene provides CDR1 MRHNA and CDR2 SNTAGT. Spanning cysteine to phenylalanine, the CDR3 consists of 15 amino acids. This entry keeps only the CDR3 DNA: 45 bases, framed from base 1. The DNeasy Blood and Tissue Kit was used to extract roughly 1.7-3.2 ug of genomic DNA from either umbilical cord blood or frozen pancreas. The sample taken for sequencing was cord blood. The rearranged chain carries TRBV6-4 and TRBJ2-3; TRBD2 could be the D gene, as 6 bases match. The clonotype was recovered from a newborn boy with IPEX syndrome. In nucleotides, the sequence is TGTGCCAGCAGTGAATCTTTTCGGGCGGGATATACGCAGTATTTT. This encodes CASSESFRAGYTQYF.